The T cell receptor (beta chain) described here comes from a study of T cell responses to AZD1222 COVID-19 vaccine. Notes on the study in general: After the peak T cell response, and only then, were repertoires sampled. White British people made up most donors, females outnumbered males, and clonal diversity was possibly underestimated. Just a handful of AZD1222 recipients were seropositive at baseline.

Germline values: CDR1 SNHLY, CDR2 FYNNEI. V was trimmed by 3 bases and J by 4 bases, leaving 12 bases between them. The length of the CDR3 is 14 residues. Worth noting for this clone: The antigen is undetermined.

The table came from immunoSEQ multiplex PCR; TCRdb's copy has only in-frame clones and leaves some out. In the table there are about 150,000 clones, roughly 92% of which are singletons. Second-dose schedules of about 4 or about 12 weeks were combined. The starting material was peripheral blood, obtained 28 days after the second AZD1222 dose. The receptor was derived from an adult who received the AZD1222 COVID-19 vaccine. The chain couples TRBV2 to TRBJ2-5, with D unresolved. The CDR3 region has the DNA TGTGCCAGCAGTGAGGGCTTTTCTAGAGAGACCCAGTACTTC. Amino acid sequence: CASSEGFSRETQYF. The full variable domain, in which reference TRBV2 and TRBJ2-5 provide the parts outside the CDR3, is EPEVTQTPSHQVTQMGQEVILRCVPISNHLYFYWYRQILGQKVEFLVSFYNNEISEKSEIFDDQFSVERPDGSNFTLKIRSTKLEDSAMYFCASSEGFSRETQYFGPGTRLLVL.